Included here is one T cell receptor (beta chain) sequence, with context. Which antigen it targets is not known. Base qualities are missing; no much larger clone stands one base away. Healthy HIV-negative adults with no recently reported acute infections or vaccinations were included as donors. Every donor was a Caucasian adult living in Nashville, Tennessee, USA. CD4+ T cells were enriched through magnetic negative selection, after which naive cells were positively selected on CD45RA and the remaining negative fraction served as the memory subset. Blood was collected by leukapheresis, and PBMCs were isolated by Ficoll-Histopaque density gradient centrifugation and then cryopreserved in liquid nitrogen vapor phase. Purity and quantity of every magnetically sorted T cell population were checked by analytical flow cytometry. Genomic DNA was isolated from every sorted fraction and measured by UV absorbance on a Nanodrop 2000c.

Using the deep immunoSEQ assay, TCR CDR3 regions were amplified from genomic DNA by multiplex PCR. For each cell subset, the extracted genomic DNA was distributed evenly across all wells of several immunoSEQ 96-well plates, and each plate served as one replicate. For sorted subsets, each replicate PCR was loaded with approximately 200 ng genomic DNA, equivalent to about 30,000 T cell genomes. Purified libraries were measured with a Qubit 3.0 fluorometer, size-checked on a Bioanalyzer 2100, and measured again with the KAPA Library Quantification kit. A separate single-read 150-cycle Illumina NextSeq 550 flow cell was used to sequence each immunoSEQ 96-well plate. For the original study's pipeline: The immunoSEQ output contained only junctional sequences without quality scores, so filtering could not match that applied to full-length reads. To assign V/J genes and CDR3, sequences were annotated against IMGT germline references using PyIR, a Python wrapper for IgBLAST v1.9. Reads were removed for weak V/J assignments (E-value above 1e-6), missing CDR3, stop codons, out-of-frame junctions, or ambiguous translated residues. A V3J clonotype was defined by an identical inferred V gene, J gene, and CDR3 amino acid sequence. Percentage overlap between repertoires was calculated by dividing the number of shared unique clonotypes by the size of the smaller repertoire. RTK rarefaction, the Chao1 estimator, and Recon v2.1 estimates of unobserved clonotypes were used to assess repertoire richness. Generation probabilities for all TCRbeta clonotypes obtained by the gDNA method from a handful of donors were computed using OLGA. TCRdb holds this immuneACCESS table with in-frame rearrangements only. Some clones are missing; in checked studies, unresolved V genes explain under half, and the rest has no known cause. For V, J and clone size, that table is used; D and trimming come from the DNA. The sample contains 1 million to 1.3 million clones, approximately 78% of them found a single time. Under 0.8% of the sample belongs to the ten largest clones.

These data come from a study of shared clonotypes between healthy human individuals (TCRdb year 2020). With respect to the entire study: A couple of women and a few men aged 18 to 49 years were included in the cohort. Libraries were prepared and TCR repertoires were sequenced by different laboratories using diverse techniques, in order to increase sequencing depth and limit assay-specific biases. Per donor, leukapheresis produced somewhere between about 0.8 and 9.5 billion PBMCs. Blood TCR repertoires of about 5 healthy adults were deeply sequenced to estimate repertoire size and the extent of clonotype sharing between individuals. Per donor, three plates each were used for CD4 naive and CD4 memory, two for CD8 naive, and one for CD8 memory. On the study overall, not on this receptor specifically: The small number of donors limited the genetic and exposure-history diversity represented. Incomplete sequencing was indicated by rarefaction of sorted-subset datasets, despite the large sequencing depth. Naive subsets generally had larger estimated clonotype richness than memory subsets did. Across a few donors, 4.5% to 6.5% of naive CD4, roughly 3.5% of naive CD8, 2.3% of memory CD4, and 0.4% of memory CD8 clonotypes were shared. Sampling was restricted to blood, and TCR repertoires in tissue are likely to differ from TCR repertoires in blood. Based on pairwise subsampling, the degree of clonotype sharing among donors was expected to be affected by sequencing depth. Clonotypes shared by all four sorted-subset donors showed higher generation probabilities than non-shared clonotypes.

CDR1 MDHEN and CDR2 SYDVKM are derived from the germline V gene. V is trimmed back by 4 bases and J by 8 bases, and the junction contains 11 bases that no gene match accounts for. The CDR3 covers 15 residues, taking in both the cysteine and the phenylalanine. Left in the record is the CDR3 DNA by itself, 45 bases read in frame from the first base. The sample consisted of memory CD4+ T cells from PBMCs. The sample's cell subset or site label, in plain terms: CD45RA-negative fraction. The rearrangement combines TRBV28 with TRBJ1-2; 9 middle bases align to TRBD1. This TCR derives from a man aged 18 to 30 in good health. Some clones in this sample may be carry-over from other donors' samples. The nucleotides are TGTGCCAGCAGTTCCCTGACAGGGGGGCTAGGAGGCTACACCTTC. It codes for CASSSLTGGLGGYTF.